In this sample, the clone carrying this TCR beta chain turned up a few times. Its matching antigen is unknown. These data come from a study of response to subunit inactivated influenza vaccine. Whole-study results and caveats: That few new T cells are recruited by each seasonal influenza vaccination was the authors' suggestion.

TCRdb called the RT-PCR reads again in MiXCR, with one record for every CDR3 protein. The sample lists roughly 570,000 distinct CDR3 sequences, roughly 13% occurring once. The V end lost 3 bases, the J end lost 7 bases, and 21 bases lay between the germline ends. The CDR3 runs to 16 residues. Germline CDR1 and CDR2: DFQATT and SNEGSKA (reference sequence). The TCR comes from a man aged 50-60 years who received an inactivated influenza vaccine. The sample consisted of PBMCs from blood, taken 40 to 50 days after vaccination. The chain couples TRBV20-1 to TRBJ2-2; D possibly matches TRBD1 or TRBD2 (6 bases each). The CDR3 region has the DNA TGCAGTGCTAGCAGGGACCCGGGGGCGCGTATCGGGGAGCTGTTTTTT. Protein product: CSASRDPGARIGELFF.